These 13 T cell receptor beta chains were sequenced from one sample in a study of blood T cell repertoires in COVID-19. Here immunoSEQ multiplex PCR was the method, and the copy in TCRdb shows in-frame clones only, minus some. The sample has 350,000 to 450,000 clones, about 90% seen once. The sequencing input was peripheral blood. The receptors derive from a woman aged 55-75 years with COVID-19, enrolled during active disease.

This clone was found a few times. The rearrangement links TRBV27 to TRBJ1-4; 10 nucleotides agree with TRBD1. The CDR3 has 13 residues. Germline CDR1 MNHEY, CDR2 SMNVEV (reference sequence). V gave up 4 bases and J gave up 9 bases; unmatched junction bases: 2. The CDR3 protein is CASSSDRGKKLFF. The CDR3 nucleotides read TGTGCCAGCAGTTCGGACAGGGGGAAAAAACTGTTTTTT.

The chain uses TRBV9 and TRBJ2-3; no reliable D call. Germline V gene lookup returns CDR1 SGDLS and CDR2 YYNGEE. The CDR3 contains 13 residues. The ends were cut back, 6 bases at V and 8 bases at J, with 16 bases in the middle. In DNA, the CDR3 is TGTGCCAGCACCCCCCTAGTGGGTGGTACGCAGTATTTT. It yields the protein CASTPLVGGTQYF.

The chain employs TRBV15 and TRBJ2-5; D may be TRBD2 (5 bases). With 0 bases removed from V and 5 bases from J, the gap between germline ends came to 10 bases. This CDR3 spans 14 amino acids. Germline V lookup: CDR1 LNHNV, CDR2 YYDKDF (reference sequence). CDR3 protein: CATSRDRQRETQYF. CDR3 coding DNA: TGTGCCACCAGCAGAGATCGCCAGCGGGAGACCCAGTACTTC.

V gene TRBV5-1 combines with J gene TRBJ1-4, with 11 bases lining up with TRBD1. The J segment lost 8 bases and the V segment lost 4 bases, leaving 4 bases of the junction unmatched. This CDR3 region has 14 residues. The germline CDR1 and CDR2 sequences are SGHRS and YFSETQ. Here the CDR3 DNA reads TGCGCCAGCAGCCACGGGACAGGGGGAGAAAAACTGTTTTTT. This codes for CASSHGTGGEKLFF.

V gene TRBV15 combines with J gene TRBJ1-5; D perhaps matches TRBD1 (6 bases). Germline lookup yields CDR1 LNHNV and CDR2 YYDKDF (reference sequence). V lost 5 bases and J lost 0, with 11 bases in between. The CDR3 is 15 residues long. The CDR3 sequence is CATSPRTASNQPQHF. The CDR3 DNA is TGTGCCACCAGCCCCCGGACAGCTAGCAATCAGCCCCAGCATTTT.

The sample holds a few counts of this clone. The chain has TRBV5-4 and TRBJ2-1; D is possibly TRBD2 (5 bases). The germline gives CDR1 SGHNT, CDR2 YYREEE (reference sequence). CDR3 size: 14 residues. Trimming stripped 3 bases from V and 8 bases from J, with 15 bases between. Written as DNA, the CDR3 is TGTGCCAGCAGCTCCTCTAGCTTCAGCGATGAGCAGTTCTTC. Translating it yields CASSSSSFSDEQFF. Based on the CDR3 plus reference TRBV5-4 and TRBJ2-1, the full variable domain is ETGVTQSPTHLIKTRGQQVTLRCSSQSGHNTVSWYQQALGQGPQFIFQYYREEENGRGNFPPRFSGLQFPNYSSELNVNALELDDSALYLCASSSSSFSDEQFFGPGTRLTVL.

The chain employs TRBV28 and TRBJ2-3; 7 positions match TRBD1. Trimming cost V 4 bases and J 3 bases; bases outside gene matches: 4. This CDR3 region has 14 residues. Germline CDR1 MDHEN, CDR2 SYDVKM. The CDR3 DNA sequence: TGTGCCAGCAGTTCCCCGGGACAGACAGATACGCAGTATTTT. Protein sequence: CASSSPGQTDTQYF.

This rearrangement joins TRBV19 to TRBJ1-3, with 7 bases that match TRBD1. V was clipped by 7 bases and J by 5 bases; unmatched bases: 5. Germline assignment: CDR1 LNHDA and CDR2 SQIVND (reference sequence). The CDR3 extends over 13 amino acids. As DNA, the CDR3 is TGTGCCAGTACGGACAGGACTAGAAACACCATATATTTT. Protein product: CASTDRTRNTIYF.

The chain joins TRBV5-1 to TRBJ2-1, with TRBD1 matching 12 bases. The CDR3 is made up of 15 amino acids. Germline-derived CDR1 and CDR2 are SGHRS and YFSETQ. J was trimmed by 12 bases and V by 7 bases; bases with no gene match: 14. The chain's CDR3 is CASGPFTGTGGGQFF. In DNA form, the CDR3 reads TGCGCCAGCGGGCCTTTTACCGGGACAGGGGGCGGGCAGTTCTTC.

The J gene is TRBJ1-6, the V gene TRBV2, with TRBD1 matching 9 bases. Germline lookup yields CDR1 SNHLY and CDR2 FYNNEI. V was clipped by 6 bases and J by 0 bases; unmatched bases: 12. This CDR3 is 19 amino acids long. CDR3 DNA sequence: TGTGCCAGCAGCGGCCGGGACAGGGTTTCGAGCTCCTATAATTCACCCCTCCACTTT. It specifies CASSGRDRVSSSYNSPLHF.

The chain carries TRBV4-2 and TRBJ2-5; 7 positions agree with TRBD2. This CDR3 region has 15 residues. J lost 3 bases, V lost 4 bases, and 8 bases had no gene match. The germline V gene has CDR1 LGHNA and CDR2 YNFKEQ. CDR3 in amino acids: CASSLSGSEEETQYF. In nucleotides, the CDR3 is TGTGCCAGCAGCCTTAGCGGGTCGGAGGAAGAGACCCAGTACTTC.

Remarks on this clone: This may stem from a read error, because a much larger clone lies one nucleotide away. This specimen includes other DNA sequences encoding the same CDR3. The CDR3 protein is CASSAGQGDYGYTF. The CDR3 region has the DNA TGTGCCAGCAGCGCGGGACAGGGGGACTATGGCTACACCTTC. J is TRBJ1-2 and V is TRBV9, with 11 nucleotides matching TRBD1. This CDR3 spans 14 amino acids. V lost 3 bases, J lost 3 bases, and 1 base stayed unmatched. Germline V gene sequence: CDR1 SGDLS, CDR2 YYNGEE. Supplemented by reference TRBV9 and TRBJ1-2, the full variable domain reads DSGVTQTPKHLITATGQRVTLRCSPRSGDLSVYWYQQSLDQGLQFLIQYYNGEERAKGNILERFSAQQFPDLHSELNLSSLELGDSALYFCASSAGQGDYGYTFGSGTRLTVV.

The chain is built from TRBV2 and TRBJ2-3; TRBD2 matches at 13 bases. Germline CDR1 and CDR2: SNHLY and FYNNEI. With 4 bases clipped from V and 6 bases from J, the junction kept 10 bases outside the gene matches. The CDR3 loop spans 17 amino acids. The CDR3 DNA sequence: TGTGCCAGCAGTGCTTTACTAGCGGGGGGGCCCGGGGATACGCAGTATTTT. It specifies CASSALLAGGPGDTQYF.